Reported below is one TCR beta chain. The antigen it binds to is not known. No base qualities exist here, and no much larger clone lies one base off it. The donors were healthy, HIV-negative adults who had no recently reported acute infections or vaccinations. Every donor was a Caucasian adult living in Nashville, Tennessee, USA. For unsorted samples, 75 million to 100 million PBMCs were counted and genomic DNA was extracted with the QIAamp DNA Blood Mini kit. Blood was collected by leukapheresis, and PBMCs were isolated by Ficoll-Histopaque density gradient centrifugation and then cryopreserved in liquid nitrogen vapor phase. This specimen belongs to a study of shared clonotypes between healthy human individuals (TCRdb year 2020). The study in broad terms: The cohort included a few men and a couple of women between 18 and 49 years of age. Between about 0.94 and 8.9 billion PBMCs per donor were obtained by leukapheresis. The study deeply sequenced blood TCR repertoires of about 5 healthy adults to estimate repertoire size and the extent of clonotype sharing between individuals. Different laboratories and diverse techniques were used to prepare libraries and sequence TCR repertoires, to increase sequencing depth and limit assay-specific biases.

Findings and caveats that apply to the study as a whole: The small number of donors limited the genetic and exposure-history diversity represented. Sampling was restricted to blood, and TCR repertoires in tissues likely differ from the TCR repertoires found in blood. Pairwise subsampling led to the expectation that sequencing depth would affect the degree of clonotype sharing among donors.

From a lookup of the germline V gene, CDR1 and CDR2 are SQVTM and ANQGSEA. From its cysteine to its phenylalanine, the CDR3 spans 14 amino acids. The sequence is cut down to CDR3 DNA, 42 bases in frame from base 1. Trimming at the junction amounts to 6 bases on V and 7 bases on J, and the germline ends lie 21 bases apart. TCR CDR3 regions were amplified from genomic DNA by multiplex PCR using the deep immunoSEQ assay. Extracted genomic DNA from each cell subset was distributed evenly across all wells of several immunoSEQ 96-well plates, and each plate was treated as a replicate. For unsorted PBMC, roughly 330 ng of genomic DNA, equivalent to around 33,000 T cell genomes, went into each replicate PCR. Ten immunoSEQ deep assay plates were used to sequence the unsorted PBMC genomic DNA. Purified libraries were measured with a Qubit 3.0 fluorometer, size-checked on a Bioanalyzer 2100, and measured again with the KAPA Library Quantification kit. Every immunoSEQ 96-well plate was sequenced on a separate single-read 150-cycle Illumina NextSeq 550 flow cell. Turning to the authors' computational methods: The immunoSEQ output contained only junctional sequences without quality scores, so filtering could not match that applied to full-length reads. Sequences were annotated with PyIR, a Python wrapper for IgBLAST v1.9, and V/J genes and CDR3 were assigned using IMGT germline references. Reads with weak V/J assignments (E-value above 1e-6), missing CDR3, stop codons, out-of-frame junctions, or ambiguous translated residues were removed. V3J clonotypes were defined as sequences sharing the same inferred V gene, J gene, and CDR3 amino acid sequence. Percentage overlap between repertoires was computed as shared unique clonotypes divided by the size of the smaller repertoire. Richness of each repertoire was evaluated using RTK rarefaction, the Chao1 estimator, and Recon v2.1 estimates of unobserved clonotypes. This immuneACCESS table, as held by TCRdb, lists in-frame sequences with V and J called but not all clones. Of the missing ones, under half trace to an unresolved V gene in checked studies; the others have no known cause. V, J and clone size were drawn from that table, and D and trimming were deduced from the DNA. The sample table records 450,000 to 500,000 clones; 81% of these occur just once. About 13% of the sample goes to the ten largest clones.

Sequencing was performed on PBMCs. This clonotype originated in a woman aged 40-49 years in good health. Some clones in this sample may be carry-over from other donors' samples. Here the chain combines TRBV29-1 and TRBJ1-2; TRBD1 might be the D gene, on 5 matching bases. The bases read TGCAGCGTCGGGGGGATCAGGGCCAAGAGTGGCTACACCTTC. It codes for CSVGGIRAKSGYTF.